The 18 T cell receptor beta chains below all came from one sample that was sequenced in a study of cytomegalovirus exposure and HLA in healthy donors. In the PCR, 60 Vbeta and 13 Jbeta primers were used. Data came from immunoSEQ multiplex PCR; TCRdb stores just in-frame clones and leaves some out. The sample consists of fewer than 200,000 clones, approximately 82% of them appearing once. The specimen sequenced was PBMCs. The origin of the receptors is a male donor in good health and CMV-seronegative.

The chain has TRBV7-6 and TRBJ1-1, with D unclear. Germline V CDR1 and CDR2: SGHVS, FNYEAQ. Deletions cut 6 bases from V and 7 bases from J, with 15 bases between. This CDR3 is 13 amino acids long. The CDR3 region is CASSDTARSEAFF. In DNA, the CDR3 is TGTGCCAGCAGTGACACAGCCCGTAGTGAAGCTTTCTTT.

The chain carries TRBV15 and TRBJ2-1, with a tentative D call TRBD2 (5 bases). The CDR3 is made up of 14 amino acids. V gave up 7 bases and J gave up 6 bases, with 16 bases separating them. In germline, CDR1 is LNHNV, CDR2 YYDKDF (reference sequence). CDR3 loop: CATTQYSGGNEQFF. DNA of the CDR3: TGTGCCACCACTCAGTACAGCGGCGGCAATGAGCAGTTCTTC. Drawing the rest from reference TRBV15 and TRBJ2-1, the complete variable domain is DAMVIQNPRYQVTQFGKPVTLSCSQTLNHNVMYWYQQKSSQAPKLLFHYYDKDFNNEADTPDNFQSRRPNTSFCFLDIRSPGLGDTAMYLCATTQYSGGNEQFFGPGTRLTVL.

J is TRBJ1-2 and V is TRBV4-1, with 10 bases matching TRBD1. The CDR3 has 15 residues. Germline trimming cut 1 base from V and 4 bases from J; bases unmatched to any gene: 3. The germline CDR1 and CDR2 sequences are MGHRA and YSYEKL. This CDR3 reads CASSQGQGAAYGYTF. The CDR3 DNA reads TGCGCCAGCAGCCAAGGACAGGGGGCAGCCTATGGCTACACCTTC.

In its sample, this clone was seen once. CDR3 residues: CASSLGSLGGNTEAFF. CDR3 in DNA: TGTGCCAGCAGCTTAGGATCTCTAGGTGGGAACACTGAAGCTTTCTTT. The chain uses TRBV7-3 and TRBJ1-1; D is undetermined. Germline V lookup: CDR1 SGHTA, CDR2 FQGTGA. The CDR3 sequence is 16 residues long. The V gene lost 2 bases and the J gene lost 1 base, with 14 bases spanning the gap.

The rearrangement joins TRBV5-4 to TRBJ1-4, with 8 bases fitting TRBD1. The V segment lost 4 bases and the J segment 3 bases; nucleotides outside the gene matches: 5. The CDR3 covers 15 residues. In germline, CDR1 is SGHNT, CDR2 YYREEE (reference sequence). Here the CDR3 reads CASSIGTGPNEKLFF. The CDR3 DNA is TGTGCCAGCAGCATAGGGACAGGACCTAATGAAAAACTGTTTTTT.

This CDR3 is CASSLRGPRTNEKLFF. DNA of the CDR3: TGTGCCAGCAGCTTGAGAGGGCCCCGGACTAATGAAAAACTGTTTTTT. The chain couples TRBV5-6 to TRBJ1-4; D is undetermined. Germline V gene sequence: CDR1 SGHDT, CDR2 YYEEEE. The CDR3 covers 16 residues. The germline V and J ends were trimmed by 1 base and 2 bases, with 12 bases remaining between them.

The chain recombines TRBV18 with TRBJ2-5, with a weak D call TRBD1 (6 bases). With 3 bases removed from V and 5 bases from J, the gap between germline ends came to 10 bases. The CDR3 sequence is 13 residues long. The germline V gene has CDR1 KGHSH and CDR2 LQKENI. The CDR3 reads CASSPQGLETQYF. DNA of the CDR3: TGTGCCAGCTCACCTCAGGGGTTGGAGACCCAGTACTTC.

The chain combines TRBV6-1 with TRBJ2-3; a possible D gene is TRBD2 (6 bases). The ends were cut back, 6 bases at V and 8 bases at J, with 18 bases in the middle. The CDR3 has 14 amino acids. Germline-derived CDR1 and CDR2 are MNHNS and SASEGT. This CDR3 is CASRIDQSGFTQYF. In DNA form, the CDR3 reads TGTGCCAGCAGGATAGACCAGAGCGGGTTTACGCAGTATTTT.

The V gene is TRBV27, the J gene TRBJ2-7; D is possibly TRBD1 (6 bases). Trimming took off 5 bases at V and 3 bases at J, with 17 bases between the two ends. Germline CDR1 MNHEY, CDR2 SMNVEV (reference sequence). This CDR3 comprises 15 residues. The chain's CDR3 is CASSQLRGYDYEQYF. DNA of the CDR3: TGTGCCAGCAGTCAACTCAGGGGCTACGACTACGAGCAGTACTTC.

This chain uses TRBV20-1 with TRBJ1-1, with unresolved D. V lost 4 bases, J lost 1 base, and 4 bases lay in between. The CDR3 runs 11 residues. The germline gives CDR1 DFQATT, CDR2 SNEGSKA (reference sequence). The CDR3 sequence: CSAIRNTEAFF. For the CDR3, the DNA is TGCAGTGCTATCAGGAACACTGAAGCTTTCTTT.

The CDR3 DNA is TGTGCCAGCAGCTTGGACGGGACAGGCACCTACGAGCAGTACTTC. This encodes CASSLDGTGTYEQYF. The genes are TRBV5-5 and TRBJ2-7; TRBD1 agrees at 8 bases. The V and J ends lost 0 bases and 2 bases, in that order; junction bases with no gene match: 4. This CDR3 has 15 residues. CDR1 is SGHKS and CDR2 is YYEKEE in the germline V gene (reference sequence).

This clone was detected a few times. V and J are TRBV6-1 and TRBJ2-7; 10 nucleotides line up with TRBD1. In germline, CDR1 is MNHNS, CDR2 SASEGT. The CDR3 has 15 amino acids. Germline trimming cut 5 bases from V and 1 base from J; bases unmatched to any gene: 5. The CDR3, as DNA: TGTGCCAGCAGTACCCGACAGGGGGCATCCTACGAGCAGTACTTC. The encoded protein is CASSTRQGASYEQYF.

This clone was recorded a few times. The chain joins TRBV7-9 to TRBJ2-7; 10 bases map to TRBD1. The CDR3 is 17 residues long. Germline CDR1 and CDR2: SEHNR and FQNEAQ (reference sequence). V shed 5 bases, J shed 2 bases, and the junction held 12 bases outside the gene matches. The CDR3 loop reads CASSQTTRDRGTYEQYF. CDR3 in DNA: TGTGCCAGCAGCCAAACGACCCGGGACAGGGGCACCTACGAGCAGTACTTC.

The CDR3 sequence is CASSSRGGGAINEQFF. CDR3 nucleotides: TGTGCCAGCAGCTCCCGCGGCGGGGGGGCGATCAATGAGCAGTTCTTC. This chain uses TRBV7-6 with TRBJ2-1; 9 positions agree with TRBD2. V lost 4 bases, J lost 6 bases, and 10 bases stayed unmatched. Germline CDR1 and CDR2: SGHVS and FNYEAQ. This CDR3 is 16 amino acids long. The full variable domain, with the rest looked up from reference TRBV7-6 and TRBJ2-1, is GAGVSQSPRYKVTKRGQDVALRCDPISGHVSLYWYRQALGQGPEFLTYFNYEAQQDKSGLPNDRFSAERPEGSISTLTIQRTEQRDSAMYRCASSSRGGGAINEQFFGPGTRLTVL.

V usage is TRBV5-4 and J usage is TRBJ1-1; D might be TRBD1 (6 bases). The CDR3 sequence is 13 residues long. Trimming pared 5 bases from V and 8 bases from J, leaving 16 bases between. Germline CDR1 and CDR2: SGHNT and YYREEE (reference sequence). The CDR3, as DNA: TGTGCCAGCAGTGGGGGGCAGCGGGGAGAAGCTTTCTTT. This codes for CASSGGQRGEAFF.

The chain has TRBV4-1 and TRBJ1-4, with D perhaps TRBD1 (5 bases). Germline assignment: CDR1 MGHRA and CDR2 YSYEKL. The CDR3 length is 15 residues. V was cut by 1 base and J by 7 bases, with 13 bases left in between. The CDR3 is CASSQAGQGSEKLFF. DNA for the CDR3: TGCGCCAGCAGCCAAGCCGGCCAGGGAAGTGAAAAACTGTTTTTT.

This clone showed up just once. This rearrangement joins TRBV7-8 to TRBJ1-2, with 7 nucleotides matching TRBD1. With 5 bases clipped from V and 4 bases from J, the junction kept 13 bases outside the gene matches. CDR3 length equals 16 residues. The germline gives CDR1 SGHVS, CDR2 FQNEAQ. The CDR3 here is CASSPGGGGGLYGYTF. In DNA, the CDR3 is TGTGCCAGCAGCCCAGGCGGCGGAGGGGGCCTCTATGGCTACACCTTC. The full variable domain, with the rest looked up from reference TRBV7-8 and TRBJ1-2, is GAGVSQSPRYKVAKRGQDVALRCDPISGHVSLFWYQQALGQGPEFLTYFQNEAQLDKSGLPSDRFFAERPEGSVSTLKIQRTQQEDSAVYLCASSPGGGGGLYGYTFGSGTRLTVV.

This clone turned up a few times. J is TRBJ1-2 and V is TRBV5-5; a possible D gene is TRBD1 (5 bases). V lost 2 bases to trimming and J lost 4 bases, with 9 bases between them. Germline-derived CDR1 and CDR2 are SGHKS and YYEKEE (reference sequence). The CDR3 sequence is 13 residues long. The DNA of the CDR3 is TGTGCCAGCAGCTTTTCCAGGGCCTATGGCTACACCTTC. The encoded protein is CASSFSRAYGYTF.